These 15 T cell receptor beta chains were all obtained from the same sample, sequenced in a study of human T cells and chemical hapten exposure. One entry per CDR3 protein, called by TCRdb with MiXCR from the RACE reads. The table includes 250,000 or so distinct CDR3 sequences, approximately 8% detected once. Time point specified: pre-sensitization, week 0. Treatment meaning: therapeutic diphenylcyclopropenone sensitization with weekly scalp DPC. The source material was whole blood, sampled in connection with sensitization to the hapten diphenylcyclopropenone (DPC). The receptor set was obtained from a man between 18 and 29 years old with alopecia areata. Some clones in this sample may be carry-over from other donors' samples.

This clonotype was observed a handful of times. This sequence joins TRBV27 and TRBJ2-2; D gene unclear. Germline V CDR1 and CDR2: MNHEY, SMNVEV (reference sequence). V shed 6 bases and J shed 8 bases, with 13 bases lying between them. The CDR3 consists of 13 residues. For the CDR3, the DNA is TGTGCCAGCAGACTTACTTTGGCTGGGGAGCTGTTTTTT. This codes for CASRLTLAGELFF.

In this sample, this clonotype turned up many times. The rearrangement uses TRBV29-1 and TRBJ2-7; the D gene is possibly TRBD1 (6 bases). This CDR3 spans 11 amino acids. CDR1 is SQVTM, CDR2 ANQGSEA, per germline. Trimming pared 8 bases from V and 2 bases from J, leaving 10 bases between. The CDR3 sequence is CSFRDTYEQYF. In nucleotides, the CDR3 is TGCAGCTTCCGGGACACCTACGAGCAGTACTTC.

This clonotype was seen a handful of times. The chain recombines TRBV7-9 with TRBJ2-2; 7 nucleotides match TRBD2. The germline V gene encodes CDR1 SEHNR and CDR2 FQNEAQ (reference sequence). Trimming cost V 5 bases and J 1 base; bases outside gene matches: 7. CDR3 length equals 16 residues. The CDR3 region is CASSPLAAQNTGELFF. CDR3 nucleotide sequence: TGTGCCAGCAGCCCTCTAGCGGCCCAGAACACCGGGGAGCTGTTTTTT.

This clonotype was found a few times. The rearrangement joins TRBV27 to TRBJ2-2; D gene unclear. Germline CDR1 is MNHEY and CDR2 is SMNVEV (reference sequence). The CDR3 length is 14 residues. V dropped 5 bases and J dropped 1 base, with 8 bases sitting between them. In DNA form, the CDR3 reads TGTGCCAGCAGTACCTATCGGAACACCGGGGAGCTGTTTTTT. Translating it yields CASSTYRNTGELFF.

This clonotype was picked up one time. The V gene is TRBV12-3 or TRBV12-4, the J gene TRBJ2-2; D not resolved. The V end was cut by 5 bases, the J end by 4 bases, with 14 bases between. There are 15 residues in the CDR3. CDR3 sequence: CASSPPPAFTGELFF. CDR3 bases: TGTGCCAGCAGTCCACCCCCGGCCTTCACCGGGGAGCTGTTTTTT.

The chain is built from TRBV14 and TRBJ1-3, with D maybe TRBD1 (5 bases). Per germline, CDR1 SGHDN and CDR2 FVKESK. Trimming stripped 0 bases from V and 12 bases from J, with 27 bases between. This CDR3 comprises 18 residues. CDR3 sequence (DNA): TGTGCCAGCAGCCAAGAGCGGGGGACGGGGCCCCGAATGGCCTTCATATATTTT. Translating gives CASSQERGTGPRMAFIYF.

The CDR3 is CASSIQTGGAEQYF. The CDR3 nucleotides are TGTGCCAGCAGCATCCAGACAGGGGGCGCCGAGCAGTACTTC. The chain couples TRBV7-2 to TRBJ2-7; TRBD1 matches at 10 bases. Germline assignment: CDR1 SGHTA and CDR2 FQGNSA. The CDR3 covers 14 residues. J lost 6 bases, V lost 5 bases, and 7 bases had no gene match.

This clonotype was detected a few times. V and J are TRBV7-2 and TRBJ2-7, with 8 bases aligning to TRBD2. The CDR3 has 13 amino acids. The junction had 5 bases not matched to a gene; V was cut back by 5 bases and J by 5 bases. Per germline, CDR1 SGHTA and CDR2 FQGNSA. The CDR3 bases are TGTGCCAGCAGCCCACGGGGGGGCAACGAGCAGTACTTC. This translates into CASSPRGGNEQYF. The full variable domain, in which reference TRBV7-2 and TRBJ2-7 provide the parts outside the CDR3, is GAGVSQSPSNKVTEKGKDVELRCDPISGHTALYWYRQSLGQGLEFLIYFQGNSAPDKSGLPSDRFSAERTGGSVSTLTIQRTQQEDSAVYLCASSPRGGNEQYFGPGTRLTVT.

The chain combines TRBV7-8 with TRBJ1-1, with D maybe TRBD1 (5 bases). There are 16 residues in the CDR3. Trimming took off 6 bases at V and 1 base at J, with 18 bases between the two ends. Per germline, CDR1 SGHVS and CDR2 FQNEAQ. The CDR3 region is CASSPRVPGRNTEAFF. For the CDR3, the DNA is TGTGCCAGCAGTCCCAGGGTCCCAGGGAGGAACACTGAAGCTTTCTTT.

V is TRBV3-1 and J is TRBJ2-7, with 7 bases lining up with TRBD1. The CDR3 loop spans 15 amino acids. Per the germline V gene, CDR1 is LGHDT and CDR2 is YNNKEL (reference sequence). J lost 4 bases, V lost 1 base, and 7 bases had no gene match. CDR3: CASSQGRQGQYEQYF. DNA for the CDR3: TGTGCCAGCAGCCAAGGCCGACAGGGCCAGTACGAGCAGTACTTC.

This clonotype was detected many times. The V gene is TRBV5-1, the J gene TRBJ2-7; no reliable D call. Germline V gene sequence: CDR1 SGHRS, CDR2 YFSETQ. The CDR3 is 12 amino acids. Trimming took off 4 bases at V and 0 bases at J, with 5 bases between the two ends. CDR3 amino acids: CASSGASYEQYF. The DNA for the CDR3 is TGCGCCAGCAGCGGAGCCTCCTACGAGCAGTACTTC. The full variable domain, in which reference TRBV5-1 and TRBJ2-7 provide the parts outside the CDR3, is KAGVTQTPRYLIKTRGQQVTLSCSPISGHRSVSWYQQTPGQGLQFLFEYFSETQRNKGNFPGRFSGRQFSNSRSEMNVSTLELGDSALYLCASSGASYEQYFGPGTRLTVT.

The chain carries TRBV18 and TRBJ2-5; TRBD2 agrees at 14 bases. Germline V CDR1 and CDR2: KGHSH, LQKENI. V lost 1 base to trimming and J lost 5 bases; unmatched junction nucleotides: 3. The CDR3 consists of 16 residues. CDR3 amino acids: CASSPRTSGGLETQYF. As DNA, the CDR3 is TGTGCCAGCTCACCACGGACTAGCGGGGGGCTGGAGACCCAGTACTTC.

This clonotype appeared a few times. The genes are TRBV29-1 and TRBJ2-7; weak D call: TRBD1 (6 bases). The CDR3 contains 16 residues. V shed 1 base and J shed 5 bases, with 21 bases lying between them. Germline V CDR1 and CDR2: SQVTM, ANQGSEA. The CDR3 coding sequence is TGCAGCGTTGAAGGTGACCAACAGGGCTTGCGGGACGAGCAGTACTTC. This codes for CSVEGDQQGLRDEQYF.

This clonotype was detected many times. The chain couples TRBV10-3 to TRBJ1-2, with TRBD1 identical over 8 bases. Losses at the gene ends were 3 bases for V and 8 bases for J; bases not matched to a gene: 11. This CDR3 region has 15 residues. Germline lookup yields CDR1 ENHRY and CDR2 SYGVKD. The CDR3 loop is CAISDLSRTGKGYTF. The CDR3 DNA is TGTGCCATCAGTGATCTTTCAAGGACAGGGAAAGGCTACACCTTC.

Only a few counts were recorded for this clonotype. The CDR3 bases are TGTGCCAGCAGCTTAGCGTTCTGGGGTGCCTCTTCGAACAACACTGAAGCTTTCTTT. Protein: CASSLAFWGASSNNTEAFF. The chain uses TRBV7-2 and TRBJ1-1; D not certain. Germline V gene lookup returns CDR1 SGHTA and CDR2 FQGNSA. The CDR3 extends over 19 amino acids. V was cut by 0 bases and J by 2 bases, with 22 bases left in between.